Described below is a single T cell receptor beta chain sequence and its context. The target of this receptor is not known. The sample holds no much larger clone one base away, and base qualities are not on file. TCRbeta CDR3 regions were sequenced with the immunoSEQ Assay. After extraction, genomic DNA underwent amplification by bias-controlled multiplex PCR, followed by high-throughput sequencing. Processing in the source paper ran as follows. Collapsing and filtering of sequences were performed to quantify the absolute abundance of each unique TCRbeta CDR3 region. T cell fraction was estimated by normalizing TCRbeta template counts to usable DNA, which was measured by amplifying reference genes present in all nucleated cells. Repertoire TCRs were annotated as SARS-CoV-2-specific by exact matching of V gene, CDR3 amino acid sequence and J gene to a known reactive TCR set. The reference SARS-CoV-2 TCR set came from MIRA and was filtered for enrichment in COVID-19-positive ImmuneCODE repertoires, removing public or cross-reactive TCRs. Using the MIRA antigens, annotated TCRs were further analysed by specific ORF or by position within an ORF. Breadth was defined as the number of annotated unique rearrangements divided by the total number of unique productive rearrangements, and depth was defined as the summed frequency of the annotated unique rearrangements. Two-sided Wilcoxon rank-sum tests were applied when comparing TCR breadth between groups. The table comes from immuneACCESS by way of TCRdb, which keeps in-frame sequences with V and J called. Part of the clones is missing from these tables; in studies checked, under half for an unresolved V gene and the rest for unknown reasons. The DNA was the basis for D and trimming; V, J and clone size are from that table. The sample profile shows 120,000 to 150,000 clones; about nine tenths of them were found once. The ten largest clonotypes hold 5% of the sample.

What this sample's time point label stands for: individuals recovered from natural SARS-CoV-2 infection. These data come from a study of Ad26.COV2.S vaccination and SARS-CoV-2 variants (dated by TCRdb to the early 2020s). A note on the overall study: TCRbeta repertoire sequencing was used to assess the specificity and breadth of SARS-CoV-2-reactive T cell receptors after Ad26.COV2.S vaccination. A total of 32 samples were included in the TCR-sequenced set, comprising roughly 19 Ad26.COV2.S vaccine recipients, 5 placebo recipients and 8 SARS-CoV-2 convalescent individuals.

V is trimmed back by 4 bases and J by 2 bases, and the junction contains 10 bases that no gene match accounts for. The CDR3 sequence holds 18 residues, the cysteine and phenylalanine included. The read is trimmed to its CDR3 DNA, 54 bases read in frame from base 1. The germline V gene yields SGHTA for CDR1 and FQGNSA for CDR2. Study-wide findings and limitations: Vaccine and placebo recipients had similar non-spike TCR breadth, a finding consistent with the vaccine containing only spike. Compared with placebo recipients, Ad26.COV2.S recipients showed higher spike-specific TCR breadth (P = 0.0014). The authors noted that the TCR breadth and depth analyses may have underestimated total T cell responses. Substantial breadth of spike-specific CD8+ and CD4+ T cell responses was reported after vaccination.

Here the sequenced sample was peripheral blood, taken after recovery from COVID-19. This TCR was recovered from a human donor who had recovered from COVID-19. The V and J genes are TRBV7-2 and TRBJ2-7; 14 middle bases align to TRBD2. The nucleotide sequence reads TGTGCCAGCAGCTCCCAAGATGGACTAGCGGGGGGACCCTACGAGCAGTACTTC. This yields the protein CASSSQDGLAGGPYEQYF.